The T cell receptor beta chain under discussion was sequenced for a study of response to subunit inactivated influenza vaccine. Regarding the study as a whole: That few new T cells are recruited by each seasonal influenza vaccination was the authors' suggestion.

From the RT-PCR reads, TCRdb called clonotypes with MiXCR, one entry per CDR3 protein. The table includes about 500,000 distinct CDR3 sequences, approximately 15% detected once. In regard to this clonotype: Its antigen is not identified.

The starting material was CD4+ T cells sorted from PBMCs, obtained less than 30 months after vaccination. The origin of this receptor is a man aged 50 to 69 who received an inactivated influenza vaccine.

CDR3 DNA: TGTGCCAGCAGTTTGTTCAGAGAAGCTTTCTTT. It is translated as CASSLFREAFF. The chain employs TRBV12-3 or TRBV12-4 and TRBJ1-1, with D hard to call. The CDR3 runs to 11 residues. Deletions cut 3 bases from V and 8 bases from J, with 7 bases between.